What follows are 12 T cell receptor beta chains derived from one specimen sequenced in a study of metastatic and nonmetastatic thyroid tumors. MiXCR reprocessed the PCR reads for TCRdb. The sample contains approximately 25,000 clones, 13% of which appear only once. Patients underwent thyroid surgery, and none had received any treatment before it. The sample taken for sequencing was blood. These receptors all come from a female donor with papillary thyroid cancer or a benign thyroid nodule (not recorded which). Some clones in this sample may be carry-over from other donors' samples.

This clone was seen many times. The rearrangement links TRBV27 to TRBJ2-1; D gene uncertain. The germline V gene encodes CDR1 MNHEY and CDR2 SMNVEV (reference sequence). V lost 5 bases, J lost 0 bases, and 5 bases lay in between. This CDR3 spans 13 amino acids. CDR3 in DNA: TGTGCCAGCAGTGAGAGCTCCTACAATGAGCAGTTCTTC. Its translation is CASSESSYNEQFF.

This clone was counted ten times or more. The genes are TRBV20-1 and TRBJ2-3; possibly TRBD2 for D (6 bases). The germline CDR1 and CDR2 sequences are DFQATT and SNEGSKA (reference sequence). The CDR3 spans 14 residues. Deletions cut 5 bases from V and 6 bases from J, with 18 bases between. The CDR3 sequence is CSAPRLDGADTQYF. CDR3 sequence (DNA): TGCAGTGCTCCTAGACTAGATGGTGCTGATACGCAGTATTTT.

In its sample, this clone was seen many times. The identical CDR3 is also encoded by other nucleotide sequences in the sample. This chain uses TRBV7-2 with TRBJ2-2; D remains ambiguous. Trimming stripped 7 bases from V and 0 bases from J, with 12 bases between. The germline V gene encodes CDR1 SGHTA and CDR2 FQGNSA. This CDR3 has 15 amino acids. This chain's CDR3 is CASTLNLANTGELFF. The CDR3 DNA follows: TGTGCCAGCACCTTGAACTTAGCGAACACCGGGGAGCTGTTTTTT.

To note about this clone: A single base separates this from a much larger clone, so it may be a read error. This chain connects TRBV29-1 to TRBJ2-1; possibly TRBD1 or TRBD2 for D (5 bases each). Looked up from germline, CDR1 is SQVTM and CDR2 is ANQGSEA. The CDR3 totals 11 residues. Trimming removed 4 bases at V and 9 bases at J, with 10 bases between. The CDR3 region has the DNA TGCAGCGTTGTGAGGGGCGGTGAGCAGTTCTTC. This sequence encodes CSVVRGGEQFF.

Ten or more counts support this clone. This rearrangement joins TRBV7-8 to TRBJ2-2; D is undetermined. V lost 1 base and J lost 4, with 7 bases in between. Germline CDR1 and CDR2: SGHVS and FQNEAQ. The CDR3 totals 14 residues. CDR3 nucleotide sequence: TGTGCCAGCAGCTTAGACAGCCCCACCGGGGAGCTGTTTTTT. Translated, it gives CASSLDSPTGELFF.

This clone was observed many times. The CDR3 loop reads CASLGQGNYEQYF. The DNA of the CDR3 is TGTGCCAGCTTGGGACAGGGTAACTACGAGCAGTACTTC. The chain links TRBV6-2 or TRBV6-3 to TRBJ2-7; 9 bases match TRBD1. With 8 bases clipped from V and 3 bases from J, the junction kept 5 bases outside the gene matches. Germline lookup yields CDR1 MNHEY and CDR2 SVGEGT. The CDR3 consists of 13 residues.

The sample holds many counts of this clone. The chain couples TRBV7-2 to TRBJ2-1, with D possibly matching TRBD2 (6 bases). The germline CDR1 and CDR2 sequences are SGHTA and FQGNSA. The CDR3 loop spans 17 amino acids. V was clipped by 3 bases and J by 0 bases, with 15 bases between them. CDR3 nucleotides: TGTGCCAGCAGCTTGACAGCGGGTTCAAGCTCCTACAATGAGCAGTTCTTC. This sequence encodes CASSLTAGSSSYNEQFF.

This clone was seen ten or more times. A read error may be the cause here, since a much bigger clone is one base away. The genes are TRBV20-1 and TRBJ2-3; 13 nucleotides align to TRBD2. CDR3 length equals 17 residues. Germline lookup yields CDR1 DFQATT and CDR2 SNEGSKA (reference sequence). Losses at the gene ends were 1 base for V and 4 bases for J; bases not matched to a gene: 8. CDR3 bases: TGCAGTGCTAGAGGTAAACTAGCGGGAGGGAATCCAGATACGCAGTATTTT. Translation gives CSARGKLAGGNPDTQYF.

This clone was seen repeatedly, ten times or more. This rearrangement joins TRBV11-2 to TRBJ1-4, with D perhaps TRBD1 (6 bases). V was cut by 5 bases and J by 4 bases, with 14 bases left in between. The CDR3 spans 15 residues. Germline-derived CDR1 and CDR2 are SGHAT and FQNNGV. The CDR3 here is CASSMQGLLNEKLFF. The CDR3 DNA reads as TGTGCCAGCAGCATGCAGGGGCTTCTTAATGAAAAACTGTTTTTT. The variable domain in full, with the rest retrieved from reference TRBV11-2 and TRBJ1-4, is EAGVAQSPRYKIIEKRQSVAFWCNPISGHATLYWYQQILGQGPKLLIQFQNNGVVDDSQLPKDRFSAERLKGVDSTLKIQPAKLEDSAVYLCASSMQGLLNEKLFFGSGTQLSVL.

This clone was detected ten times or more. Just one base apart from a much larger clone, this may be a read error. The chain carries TRBV25-1 and TRBJ2-5; TRBD2 matches at 11 bases. From germline, CDR1 is MGHDK and CDR2 SYGVNS. Losses at the gene ends were 6 bases for V and 5 bases for J; bases not matched to a gene: 11. This CDR3 has 16 residues. DNA for the CDR3: TGTGCCAGCAGCGCCATAGCGGGAGGGCCTTTCGAGACCCAGTACTTC. This codes for CASSAIAGGPFETQYF.

As for this clone: The CDR3 carries no conserved terminal phenylalanine or tryptophan, so it likely arises from a read error. The genes are TRBV7-2 and TRBJ1-5, with D tentatively TRBD1 (5 bases). This CDR3 has 15 amino acids. Between the trimmed V and J ends, which lost 1 base and 5 bases, there was a span of 12 bases. Germline V gene lookup returns CDR1 SGHTA and CDR2 FQGNSA. The CDR3 here is CASSLVRGLHQPQHL. For the CDR3, the DNA is TGTGCCAGCAGCTTAGTGAGGGGTCTACATCAGCCCCAGCATTTA.

This clone was found many times. This sequence joins TRBV25-1 and TRBJ2-7; 7 bases match TRBD2. There are 15 residues in the CDR3. V shed 6 bases and J 3 bases; nucleotides not matched to a gene: 11. The germline V gene has CDR1 MGHDK and CDR2 SYGVNS. Here the CDR3 reads CASSLAGRAGYEQYF. The CDR3 nucleotides are TGTGCCAGCAGCTTAGCGGGCAGGGCGGGCTACGAGCAGTACTTC.